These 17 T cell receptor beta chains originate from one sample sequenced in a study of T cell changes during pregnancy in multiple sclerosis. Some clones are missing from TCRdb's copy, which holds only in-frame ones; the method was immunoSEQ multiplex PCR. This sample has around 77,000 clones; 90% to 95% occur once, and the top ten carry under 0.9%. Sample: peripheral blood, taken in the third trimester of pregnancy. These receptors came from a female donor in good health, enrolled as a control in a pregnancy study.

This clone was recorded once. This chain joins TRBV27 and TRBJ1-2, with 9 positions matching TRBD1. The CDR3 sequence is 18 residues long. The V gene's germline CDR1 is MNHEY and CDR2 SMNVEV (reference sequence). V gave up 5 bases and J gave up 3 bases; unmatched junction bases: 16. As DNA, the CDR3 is TGTGCCAGCAGTCTAGGATTCGGACAGGGGCGGAGGGACTATGGCTACACCTTC. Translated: CASSLGFGQGRRDYGYTF.

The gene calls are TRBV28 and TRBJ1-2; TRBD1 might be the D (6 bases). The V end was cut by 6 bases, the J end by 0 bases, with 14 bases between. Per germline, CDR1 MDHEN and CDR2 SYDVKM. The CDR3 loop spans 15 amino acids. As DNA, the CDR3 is TGTGCCAGCAGGGAGGGGGGGGATCCTAACTATGGCTACACCTTC. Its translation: CASREGGDPNYGYTF.

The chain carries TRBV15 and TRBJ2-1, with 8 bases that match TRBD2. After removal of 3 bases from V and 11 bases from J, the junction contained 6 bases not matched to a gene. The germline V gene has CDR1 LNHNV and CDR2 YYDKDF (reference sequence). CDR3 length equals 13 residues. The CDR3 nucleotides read TGTGCCACCAGCAGCGGGAGGGTCCGACAGCAGTTCTTC. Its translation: CATSSGRVRQQFF.

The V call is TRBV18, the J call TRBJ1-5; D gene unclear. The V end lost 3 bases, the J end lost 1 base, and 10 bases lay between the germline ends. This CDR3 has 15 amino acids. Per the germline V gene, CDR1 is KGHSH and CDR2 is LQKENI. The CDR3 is CASSPGQVSNQPQHF. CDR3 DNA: TGTGCCAGCTCACCTGGGCAAGTGAGCAATCAGCCCCAGCATTTT.

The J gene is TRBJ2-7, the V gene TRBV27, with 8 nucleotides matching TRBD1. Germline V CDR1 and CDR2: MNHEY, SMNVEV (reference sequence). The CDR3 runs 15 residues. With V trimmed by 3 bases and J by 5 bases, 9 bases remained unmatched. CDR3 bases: TGTGCCAGCAGTTTCCGGGACAGGCGGTCCAACGAGCAGTACTTC. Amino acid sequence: CASSFRDRRSNEQYF.

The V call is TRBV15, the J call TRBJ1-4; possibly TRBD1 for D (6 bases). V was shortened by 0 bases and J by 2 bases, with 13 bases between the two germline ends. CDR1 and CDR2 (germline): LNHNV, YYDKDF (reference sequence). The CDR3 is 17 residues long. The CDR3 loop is CATSRDPGGATNEKLFF. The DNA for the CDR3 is TGTGCCACCAGCAGAGATCCCGGGGGGGCGACTAATGAAAAACTGTTTTTT.

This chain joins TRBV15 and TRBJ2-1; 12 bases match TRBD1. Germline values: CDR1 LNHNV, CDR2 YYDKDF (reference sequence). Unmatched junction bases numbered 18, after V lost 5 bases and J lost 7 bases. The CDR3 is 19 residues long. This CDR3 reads CATSGRDRGRAGNSNEQFF. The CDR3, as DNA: TGTGCCACCAGCGGCCGGGACAGGGGGCGAGCGGGGAATTCGAATGAGCAGTTCTTC.

The CDR3 loop reads CASSPHGGRETQYF. The CDR3 region has the DNA TGTGCCAGCAGTCCCCACGGTGGCAGGGAGACCCAGTACTTC. The gene calls are TRBV6-5 and TRBJ2-5; D not resolved. This CDR3 region has 14 residues. Trimming took off 5 bases at V and 5 bases at J, with 15 bases between the two ends. From germline, CDR1 is MNHEY and CDR2 SVGAGI.

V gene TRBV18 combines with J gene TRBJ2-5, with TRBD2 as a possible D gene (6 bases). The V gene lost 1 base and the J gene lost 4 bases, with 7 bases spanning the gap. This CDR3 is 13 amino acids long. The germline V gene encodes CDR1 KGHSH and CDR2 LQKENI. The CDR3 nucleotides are TGTGCCAGCTCACCACAGGGAGGAGAGACCCAGTACTTC. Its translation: CASSPQGGETQYF.

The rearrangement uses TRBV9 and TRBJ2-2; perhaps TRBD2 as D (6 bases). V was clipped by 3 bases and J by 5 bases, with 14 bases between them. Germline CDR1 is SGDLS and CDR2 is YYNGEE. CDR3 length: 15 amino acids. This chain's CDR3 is CASSDPTRRTGELFF. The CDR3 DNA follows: TGTGCCAGCAGCGACCCGACTAGGCGGACCGGGGAGCTGTTTTTT.

In DNA form, the CDR3 reads TGTGCCAGCAGACGGGACACGCAAAACTATGGCTACACCTTC. Translated, it gives CASRRDTQNYGYTF. V and J are TRBV6-5 and TRBJ1-2; TRBD1 might be the D (6 bases). Germline CDR1 reads MNHEY; CDR2 reads SVGAGI. CDR3 length: 14 residues. V was shortened by 6 bases and J by 2 bases, with 13 bases between the two germline ends.

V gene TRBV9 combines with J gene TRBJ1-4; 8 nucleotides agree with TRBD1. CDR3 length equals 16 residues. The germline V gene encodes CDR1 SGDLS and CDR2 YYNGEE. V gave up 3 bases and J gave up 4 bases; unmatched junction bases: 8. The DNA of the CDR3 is TGTGCCAGCAGCGCATTCCAGGGGGCGTTTAATGAAAAACTGTTTTTT. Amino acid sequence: CASSAFQGAFNEKLFF.

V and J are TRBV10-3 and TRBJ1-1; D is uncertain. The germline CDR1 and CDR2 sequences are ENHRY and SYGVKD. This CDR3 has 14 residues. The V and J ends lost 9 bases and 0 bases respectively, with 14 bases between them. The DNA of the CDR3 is TGTGCCATAAGCCGGAGTGAGATGAACACTGAAGCTTTCTTT. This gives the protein CAISRSEMNTEAFF.

This CDR3 is CASSMTRGSRETQYF. The CDR3, as DNA: TGTGCCAGTAGTATGACCCGGGGGAGCAGGGAGACCCAGTACTTC. This chain joins TRBV19 and TRBJ2-5; D might be TRBD2 (6 bases). The germline V and J ends were trimmed by 3 bases and 5 bases, with 16 bases remaining between them. Per germline, CDR1 LNHDA and CDR2 SQIVND (reference sequence). The CDR3 has 15 amino acids.

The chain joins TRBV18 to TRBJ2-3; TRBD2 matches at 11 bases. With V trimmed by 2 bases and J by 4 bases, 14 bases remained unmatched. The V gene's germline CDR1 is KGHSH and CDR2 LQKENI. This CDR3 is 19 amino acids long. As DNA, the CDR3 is TGTGCCAGCTCACCAAGGCAGTCTAGCGGGGGGATTGGAGCAGATACGCAGTATTTT. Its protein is CASSPRQSSGGIGADTQYF.

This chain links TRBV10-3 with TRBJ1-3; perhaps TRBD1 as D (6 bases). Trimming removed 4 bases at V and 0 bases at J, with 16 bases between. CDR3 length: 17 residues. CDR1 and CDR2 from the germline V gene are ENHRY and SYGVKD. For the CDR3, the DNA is TGTGCCATCAGTGTGGGGGCAGGGGCAGTCTCTGGAAACACCATATATTTT. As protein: CAISVGAGAVSGNTIYF.

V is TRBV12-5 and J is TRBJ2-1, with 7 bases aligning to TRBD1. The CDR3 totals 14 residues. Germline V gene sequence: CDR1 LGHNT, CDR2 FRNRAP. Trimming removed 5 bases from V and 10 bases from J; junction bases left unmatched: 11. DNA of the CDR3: TGTGCTAGTGGTCCGGGACAGCCCCTACGGGAGCAGTTCTTC. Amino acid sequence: CASGPGQPLREQFF.